This T cell receptor (beta chain) was identified in a study of beta chain features in type 1 diabetes. As every portion of the isolated RNA was reverse transcribed, the sequencing read expressed TCRB transcripts. Deep immunoSEQ sequencing covered naive, central memory and regulatory T cell samples. Measured with immunoSEQ multiplex PCR; TCRdb has only the in-frame clones, and not every one. This sample carries under 300,000 clones, 8% of them seen once, and the ten largest clones take 1%. Study-wide results and caveats: All four CD4+ subsets from Type 1 diabetes patients carried moderately but significantly shorter TCRB CDR3s. cDNA-based sequencing might over-represent cells highly expressing TCR. The similarity of naive, central memory and Treg TCRB repertoires appeared greater among patients than among healthy donors.

About this clone: Its matching antigen is unknown.

What was sequenced was central memory CD4+ T cells from blood. This clonotype was obtained from a woman under 30 in good health.

The CDR3 loop is CASSQGGVGPQHF. CDR3 nucleotide sequence: TGCGCCAGCAGCCAAGGGGGTGTGGGGCCCCAGCATTTT. The rearrangement links TRBV4-3 to TRBJ1-5; no clear D. The CDR3 extends over 13 amino acids. Trimming removed 1 base at V and 9 bases at J, with 10 bases between. The germline CDR1 and CDR2 sequences are LGHNA and YSLEER.